This T cell receptor beta chain stems from a study of T cells in Graves' hyperthyroidism and ophthalmopathy. Looking at the study overall: The authors collected peripheral blood at initial diagnosis, before any treatment.

The CDR3 extends over 14 amino acids. V was trimmed by 5 bases and J by 0 bases, leaving 11 bases between them. Exclusions: uncontrolled infection, other autoimmune disease, pregnancy, lactation. Diagnosis relied on clinical symptoms, serum thyroxine and TRAb, thyroid ultrasound and orbital computed tomography. Findings and caveats of the study: Appearing also in blood were most of the thyroid clonotypes expanded above 0.001.

This clonotype was counted at least ten times. Its specificity is unknown. There were TCR beta CDR3 regions amplified from RNA transcripts. The HTBI primer set served for first-round RT-PCR of the TCR CDR3. Each CDR3 protein is one row after TCRdb ran MiXCR on the multiplex PCR reads. Of some 620,000 distinct CDR3 sequences listed, 15% to 20% are singletons. The chain carries TRBV12-3 or TRBV12-4 and TRBJ2-7, with D unresolved. The receptor comes from a woman aged 25-40 years with Graves' hyperthyroidism. What was sequenced was blood. CDR3 sequence (DNA): TGTGCCAGCAGTCGGAATACGAACTCCTACGAGCAGTACTTC. Translation: CASSRNTNSYEQYF.